The present T cell receptor beta chain was sequenced within a study of blood T cell repertoires in COVID-19. Study in general: Researchers got acute and convalescent COVID-19 samples from the United States, Italy and Spain.

Germline CDR1 reads SGHTA; CDR2 reads FQGTGA. With 5 bases clipped from V and 2 bases from J, the junction kept 3 bases outside the gene matches. CDR3 length equals 14 residues. Here immunoSEQ multiplex PCR was the method, and the copy in TCRdb shows in-frame clones only, minus some. The table includes about 28,000 clones, about 85% detected once. Input material: peripheral blood. This rearrangement joins TRBV7-3 to TRBJ1-1; TRBD1 aligns across 9 bases. This sequence was found in a human donor in a cohort sampled during active COVID-19. CDR3 loop: CASSVTGGNTEAFF. The CDR3 DNA reads TGTGCCAGCAGCGTGACAGGGGGAAACACTGAAGCTTTCTTT. The whole variable domain, filled in from reference TRBV7-3 and TRBJ1-1, reads GAGVSQTPSNKVTEKGKYVELRCDPISGHTALYWYRQSLGQGPEFLIYFQGTGAADDSGLPNDRFFAVRPEGSVSTLKIQRTERGDSAVYLCASSVTGGNTEAFFGQGTRLTVV.